This T cell receptor (beta chain) was obtained from a study of identical twins. TCRdb processed the 5' RACE reads anew with MiXCR; each CDR3 protein has one entry. The repertoire holds 1.5 million to 2 million distinct CDR3 sequences, with about 30% as singletons. The CDR3 runs to 15 residues. The trim removed 3 bases at V and 2 bases at J, leaving 7 bases unmatched. The germline V gene encodes CDR1 DFQATT and CDR2 SNEGSKA (reference sequence). The sequence came from a newborn girl in good health. The genes are TRBV20-1 and TRBJ2-4; TRBD1 agrees at 7 bases. The material sequenced was cord blood. DNA of the CDR3: TGCAGTGCTAGCGCAGGGGGTGATACCAAAAACATTCAGTACTTC. Translation: CSASAGGDTKNIQYF.